This T cell receptor (beta chain) originates from a study of blood T cell repertoires in COVID-19. Study as a whole: The study drew acute and convalescent COVID-19 samples from the United States, Italy and Spain. The analysed material was cDNA or gDNA that came from T cells, B-cell-depleted T cells, or PBMCs.

Germline V CDR1 and CDR2: GTSNPN, SVGIG (reference sequence). The CDR3 contains 14 residues. The V and J ends lost 7 bases and 6 bases, in that order; junction bases with no gene match: 7. Authors' analysis steps: Amplification of reference gene primers was used by the study to estimate nucleated cell counts. The repertoire was sequenced with immunoSEQ multiplex PCR; TCRdb's copy has only in-frame clones and lacks some. Clone size and the V and J calls come from that table; the DNA yielded D and trimming. The table has 200,000 to 250,000 clones, 70% to 90% seen once. The clonotype was recovered from a man aged 18 to 30 with active or convalescent COVID-19. The sequenced sample consisted of peripheral blood. The J gene is TRBJ2-1, the V gene TRBV30; TRBD2 aligns across 12 bases. The CDR3 DNA is TGTGCCTCCGTTACTAGCGGGGGGTCCAATGAGCAGTTCTTC. It specifies CASVTSGGSNEQFF.